The sequence of this T cell receptor beta chain was determined in a study of Ad26.COV2.S vaccination and SARS-CoV-2 variants. Study as a whole: This donor came from the COV1001 trial of Ad26.COV2.S.

V lost 3 bases to trimming and J lost 9 bases; unmatched junction nucleotides: 21. Germline V gives CDR1 MNHEY, CDR2 SMNVEV (reference sequence). The CDR3 loop spans 18 amino acids. Study conclusions and caveats: Analyses of TCR breadth and depth may have underestimated total T cell responses.

Treatment meaning: roughly 18 received Ad26.COV2.S at low or high dose, single or two shots; roughly five received placebo; per-sample allocation not given. Specimens were obtained on day 63 following the first vaccine or placebo injection. Notes on this clone: Its target is unknown.

Some clones are missing from TCRdb's copy, which holds only in-frame ones; the method was immunoSEQ multiplex PCR. The sample has hundreds of thousands of clones, approximately 89% seen once; the top ten hold 2% to 3%. The sequence was collected from a person between 18 and 60 years old who received the Ad26.COV2.S COVID-19 vaccine or a placebo. The genes are TRBV27 and TRBJ2-3, with 7 bases aligning to TRBD1. The source was peripheral blood, collected in a trial of Ad26.COV2.S vaccine versus placebo. The CDR3 reads CASSLDQSGRSAQGTQYF. CDR3 coding DNA: TGTGCCAGCAGTTTGGATCAATCGGGACGGAGCGCACAGGGGACGCAGTATTTT.